The present T cell receptor beta chain was sequenced within a study of shared clonotypes between healthy human individuals. CDR3 size: 14 residues. Germline-derived CDR1 and CDR2 are SGHNT and YYREEE (reference sequence). V lost 0 bases, J lost 2 bases, and 9 bases lay in between. Study results and limitations: Collection of samples was limited to blood; tissue repertoires likely differ.

Every donor, a Caucasian adult, lived in Nashville, Tennessee. On this clone itself: Its antigen remains unidentified.

Libraries were prepared by immunoSEQ multiplex PCR; TCRdb keeps only in-frame clonotypes and omits some of them. Here the sample spans 2 million to 3 million clones, 90% to 95% being singletons. Specimen: naive CD4+ T cells from PBMCs. Stated subset: CD45RA+ positively selected. The chain has TRBV5-4 and TRBJ2-7, with D perhaps matching TRBD2 (6 bases). The sequence was obtained from a man between 18 and 35 years old in good health. Some clones in this sample may be carry-over from other donors' samples. DNA of the CDR3: TGTGCCAGCAGCTTGGACGGGAGTCCCTACGAGCAGTACTTC. Amino acid sequence: CASSLDGSPYEQYF.